One sample yielded the 28 T cell receptor beta chains listed below, sequenced in a study of shared T cell receptors in the human thymus. Measured with immunoSEQ multiplex PCR; TCRdb has only the in-frame clones, and not every one. The table includes under 450,000 clones, more than 85% detected once. Source material: thymocytes. The receptors here all came from a human donor.

This clone occurred once. The chain links TRBV5-1 to TRBJ2-7; 9 bases align to TRBD1. V lost 4 bases to trimming and J lost 3 bases; unmatched junction nucleotides: 8. This CDR3 is built from 15 residues. CDR1 SGHRS and CDR2 YFSETQ come from the germline V gene. The CDR3 nucleotides read TGCGCCAGCAGCGCCCCCACAGGGGGCAACTACGAGCAGTACTTC. Protein product: CASSAPTGGNYEQYF.

The chain recombines TRBV9 with TRBJ2-7, with TRBD2 matching over 12 bases. Germline V CDR1 and CDR2: SGDLS, YYNGEE. The junction had 7 bases not matched to a gene; V was cut back by 4 bases and J by 2 bases. This CDR3 spans 16 amino acids. This CDR3 reads CASSPKTSGSAYEQYF. In DNA form, the CDR3 reads TGTGCCAGCAGCCCGAAGACTAGCGGGAGCGCCTACGAGCAGTACTTC.

The chain joins TRBV23-1 to TRBJ2-7, with 8 bases identical to TRBD2. TRBV23-1 is given ORF status, its function remaining uncertain. This CDR3 comprises 17 residues. J was trimmed by 7 bases and V by 4 bases; bases with no gene match: 18. The CDR3, as DNA: TGCGCCAGCAGTCCTCCGGGAGGGCAGGGGAGGCCTGGGGAGCAGTACTTC. Amino acid sequence: CASSPPGGQGRPGEQYF.

The CDR3 loop is CARGGGSGELFF. For the CDR3, the DNA is TGTGCCCGGGGGGGAGGCAGCGGGGAGCTGTTTTTT. V and J are TRBV6-6 and TRBJ2-2; 8 bases are a match to TRBD2. J lost 7 bases, V lost 11 bases, and 6 bases had no gene match. Germline lookup yields CDR1 MNHNY and CDR2 SVGAGI (reference sequence). The CDR3 is made up of 12 amino acids.

This chain uses TRBV19 with TRBJ2-5; 15 nucleotides agree with TRBD2. The CDR3 runs 17 residues. The germline gives CDR1 LNHDA, CDR2 SQIVND (reference sequence). V lost 5 bases, J lost 5 bases, and 9 bases stayed unmatched. The CDR3 coding sequence is TGTGCCAGTAGTCCTGGACTAGCGGGAGGGCCTCGGGAGACCCAGTACTTC. This gives the protein CASSPGLAGGPRETQYF.

The V call is TRBV2, the J call TRBJ2-7; D gene uncertain. The ends were cut back, 6 bases at V and 3 bases at J, with 15 bases in the middle. The CDR3 spans 14 residues. CDR1 and CDR2 (germline): SNHLY, FYNNEI. The CDR3 region has the DNA TGTGCCAGCAGAGGACCCCTGGATGGCTACGAGCAGTACTTC. This encodes CASRGPLDGYEQYF.

This clone was seen only once. The rearrangement links TRBV10-3 to TRBJ2-3; 7 nucleotides align to TRBD2. The CDR3 is 18 amino acids. Losses at the gene ends were 3 bases for V and 4 bases for J; bases not matched to a gene: 16. Germline CDR1 ENHRY, CDR2 SYGVKD. DNA of the CDR3: TGTGCCATCAGTGATACCGAGTCTGGCGGGAGCGTTCCAGATACGCAGTATTTT. Translation: CAISDTESGGSVPDTQYF.

This chain connects TRBV27 to TRBJ1-1, with D perhaps matching TRBD1 (5 bases). The CDR3 loop spans 17 amino acids. V gave up 4 bases and J gave up 2 bases, with 20 bases separating them. Germline V CDR1 and CDR2: MNHEY, SMNVEV (reference sequence). The CDR3 DNA is TGTGCCAGCAGTTCCCGGATGTCCAGGGTGGGAAACACTGAAGCTTTCTTT. It encodes CASSSRMSRVGNTEAFF.

This clone has a single count. Without the conserved terminal phenylalanine or tryptophan, this CDR3 likely stems from a read error. No DNA is shown, since the ends of the CDR3 on it are uncertain; the CDR3 is the one TCRdb lists. The chain employs TRBV12-5 and TRBJ2-7; no check of the table's D call, TRBD1, against the DNA was made. Germline V CDR1 and CDR2: LGHNT, FRNRAP. With termini counted, the CDR3 has 10 amino acids. CDR3: CASGLVSRHL.

J is TRBJ2-7 and V is TRBV28; TRBD1 or TRBD2 may be the D gene (5 bases each). The CDR3 loop spans 14 amino acids. Trimming pared 0 bases from V and 3 bases from J, leaving 9 bases between. The germline CDR1 and CDR2 sequences are MDHEN and SYDVKM. The CDR3 bases are TGTGCCAGCAGTTTATGGGGGGATTACTACGAGCAGTACTTC. Translated, it gives CASSLWGDYYEQYF.

V is TRBV27 and J is TRBJ2-3, with D perhaps assigned TRBD1 or TRBD2 (6 bases each). The V end was cut by 5 bases, the J end by 4 bases, with 22 bases between. The germline CDR1 and CDR2 sequences are MNHEY and SMNVEV (reference sequence). The CDR3 is made up of 17 amino acids. CDR3 sequence: CASSPPLRGKGADTQYF. CDR3 DNA sequence: TGTGCCAGCAGTCCTCCTCTACGCGGGAAGGGGGCAGATACGCAGTATTTT.

CDR3 amino acids: CASSYKTFLSYEQYF. As DNA, the CDR3 is TGTGCCAGCAGTTATAAGACATTCCTCTCCTACGAGCAGTACTTC. The genes are TRBV6-5 and TRBJ2-7; D not certain. CDR3 length equals 15 residues. Trimming shortened V by 3 bases and J by 0 bases, and 12 bases separated the two germline ends. CDR1 is MNHEY and CDR2 is SVGAGI in the germline V gene.

The chain joins TRBV7-2 to TRBJ1-3, with 8 nucleotides matching TRBD1. V trimming: 5 bases; J trimming: 4 bases; junction bases outside the gene matches: 10. This CDR3 has 16 amino acids. Germline-derived CDR1 and CDR2 are SGHTA and FQGNSA. CDR3 sequence: CASSPKTGASGNTIYF. The DNA of the CDR3 is TGTGCCAGCAGCCCAAAGACAGGGGCTAGCGGAAACACCATATATTTT.

The chain has TRBV18 and TRBJ2-7; D is unresolved. V was cut by 6 bases and J by 1 base, with 4 bases left in between. The CDR3 has 11 amino acids. CDR1 is KGHSH, CDR2 LQKENI, per germline. The CDR3 coding sequence is TGTGCCAGCTCTCGTTCCTACGAGCAGTACTTC. Its translation: CASSRSYEQYF. The entire variable domain, with the rest obtained from reference TRBV18 and TRBJ2-7, is as follows: NAGVMQNPRHLVRRRGQEARLRCSPMKGHSHVYWYRQLPEEGLKFMVYLQKENIIDESGMPKERFSAEFPKEGPSILRIQQVVRGDSAAYFCASSRSYEQYFGPGTRLTVT.

The V gene is TRBV6-5, the J gene TRBJ2-7, with D possibly matching TRBD2 (6 bases). Germline V lookup: CDR1 MNHEY, CDR2 SVGAGI. Deletions cut 8 bases from V and 2 bases from J, with 13 bases between. The CDR3 is 13 amino acids. The CDR3 region is CASGTSRPYEQYF. DNA of the CDR3: TGTGCCAGCGGGACTTCAAGGCCCTACGAGCAGTACTTC.

The V call is TRBV7-2, the J call TRBJ2-7; D gene unclear. Trimming took off 2 bases at V and 7 bases at J, with 9 bases between the two ends. From germline, CDR1 is SGHTA and CDR2 FQGNSA. The CDR3 is 12 residues long. The CDR3 loop reads CASSLIGWEQYF. DNA of the CDR3: TGTGCCAGCAGCTTAATAGGGTGGGAGCAGTACTTC.

V usage is TRBV18 and J usage is TRBJ2-4; D is unresolved. Per the germline V gene, CDR1 is KGHSH and CDR2 is LQKENI. This CDR3 contains 16 residues. Between the trimmed V and J ends, which lost 3 bases and 2 bases, there was a span of 14 bases. The CDR3 DNA sequence: TGTGCCAGCTCACCGGGGAAGCGAGACCCCAAAAACATTCAGTACTTC. Translating it yields CASSPGKRDPKNIQYF.

This clone has a single count. This chain links TRBV14 with TRBJ1-2, with D tentatively TRBD1 (5 bases). This CDR3 is 15 amino acids long. The V gene's germline CDR1 is SGHDN and CDR2 FVKESK. The ends were cut back, 1 base at V and 8 bases at J, with 17 bases in the middle. CDR3 sequence: CASSQGAPGGIGYTF. The CDR3 DNA reads TGTGCCAGCAGCCAAGGGGCGCCCGGGGGGATAGGCTACACCTTC.

This clone was seen just once. The J gene is TRBJ2-7, the V gene TRBV29-1, with a weak D call TRBD2 (5 bases). The CDR3 spans 16 residues. Germline V gives CDR1 SQVTM, CDR2 ANQGSEA. V lost 0 bases and J 0 bases, leaving 15 bases between the germline ends. For the CDR3, the DNA is TGCAGCGTTGAAGATCGATCGCGGAGGAGCTCCTACGAGCAGTACTTC. It codes for CSVEDRSRRSSYEQYF.

The chain carries TRBV6-5 and TRBJ2-3, with 11 nucleotides matching TRBD2. The length of the CDR3 is 15 residues. Germline assignment: CDR1 MNHEY and CDR2 SVGAGI. J was trimmed by 5 bases and V by 7 bases; bases with no gene match: 8. The CDR3 sequence: CASTNSGRVVDTQYF. CDR3 bases: TGTGCCAGCACCAATAGCGGGAGGGTGGTAGATACGCAGTATTTT.

CDR3 sequence reads: CASSASREAHIEQYF. The CDR3 DNA reads TGCGCCAGCAGTGCTTCGCGGGAGGCCCATATCGAGCAGTACTTC. This chain connects TRBV10-1 to TRBJ2-7; 8 nucleotides match TRBD2. V lost 4 bases and J lost 6; bases outside the gene matches: 11. Germline CDR1 WNHNN, CDR2 SYGVQD (reference sequence). The length of the CDR3 is 15 residues.

This chain uses TRBV18 with TRBJ2-3, with 7 bases identical to TRBD1. The CDR3 spans 16 residues. V lost 3 bases, J lost 1 base, and 7 bases stayed unmatched. From germline, CDR1 is KGHSH and CDR2 LQKENI. CDR3 region: CASSPRQGSRTDTQYF. As DNA, the CDR3 is TGTGCCAGCTCACCTCGACAGGGAAGCCGCACAGATACGCAGTATTTT. The complete variable domain, with remaining parts taken from reference TRBV18 and TRBJ2-3, reads NAGVMQNPRHLVRRRGQEARLRCSPMKGHSHVYWYRQLPEEGLKFMVYLQKENIIDESGMPKERFSAEFPKEGPSILRIQQVVRGDSAAYFCASSPRQGSRTDTQYFGPGTRLTVL.

The CDR3 coding sequence is TGTGCCAGCAGCTTGGCAGGGTCAGCAGAGACCCAGTACTTC. Amino acid sequence: CASSLAGSAETQYF. The chain employs TRBV7-2 and TRBJ2-5, with D possibly being TRBD1 (5 bases). This CDR3 has 14 residues. The germline V gene has CDR1 SGHTA and CDR2 FQGNSA. Trimming pared 3 bases from V and 4 bases from J, leaving 12 bases between. The entire variable domain, with the rest obtained from reference TRBV7-2 and TRBJ2-5, is as follows: GAGVSQSPSNKVTEKGKDVELRCDPISGHTALYWYRQSLGQGLEFLIYFQGNSAPDKSGLPSDRFSAERTGGSVSTLTIQRTQQEDSAVYLCASSLAGSAETQYFGPGTRLLVL.

The chain recombines TRBV11-2 with TRBJ2-1; 10 nucleotides agree with TRBD2. The germline CDR1 and CDR2 sequences are SGHAT and FQNNGV. The CDR3 is 16 residues long. The trim removed 5 bases at V and 4 bases at J, leaving 8 bases unmatched. The CDR3 sequence: CASSLRAGGLYNEQFF. The CDR3 region has the DNA TGTGCCAGCAGCCTTCGAGCGGGAGGGTTATACAATGAGCAGTTCTTC.

The V call is TRBV6-1, the J call TRBJ2-7, with D perhaps matching TRBD2 (5 bases). Germline CDR1 is MNHNS and CDR2 is SASEGT. The CDR3 is 15 residues long. Trimming removed 1 base at V and 6 bases at J, with 16 bases between. The CDR3 sequence: CASSEEGLKRVEQYF. In DNA, the CDR3 is TGTGCCAGCAGTGAAGAGGGCCTAAAGAGGGTCGAGCAGTACTTC.

This chain links TRBV7-7 with TRBJ2-5, with TRBD1 as a possible D gene (5 bases). The germline CDR1 and CDR2 sequences are SSHAT and FNYEAQ (reference sequence). The CDR3 has 14 amino acids. Trimming took off 1 base at V and 5 bases at J, with 11 bases between the two ends. Written as DNA, the CDR3 is TGTGCCAGCAGCTTAGAGGCAGGGTTGGAGACCCAGTACTTC. This translates into CASSLEAGLETQYF.

The J gene is TRBJ2-2, the V gene TRBV7-3; D gene ambiguous. The germline V and J ends were trimmed by 0 bases and 6 bases, with 8 bases remaining between them. The CDR3 runs to 14 residues. Germline V CDR1 and CDR2: SGHTA, FQGTGA. The DNA of the CDR3 is TGTGCCAGCAGCTTAACGGGTAGTCCCGGGGAGCTGTTTTTT. This translates into CASSLTGSPGELFF. Complete variable domain (other parts from reference TRBV7-3 and TRBJ2-2): GAGVSQTPSNKVTEKGKYVELRCDPISGHTALYWYRQSLGQGPEFLIYFQGTGAADDSGLPNDRFFAVRPEGSVSTLKIQRTERGDSAVYLCASSLTGSPGELFFGEGSRLTVL.

The V call is TRBV5-4, the J call TRBJ1-3; D unclear. The CDR3 is made up of 17 amino acids. CDR1 is SGHNT, CDR2 YYREEE, per germline (reference sequence). Trimming took 0 bases from V and 0 from J, leaving 13 bases between them. CDR3 amino acids: CASSLAGPFGSGNTIYF. CDR3 in DNA: TGTGCCAGCAGCTTGGCTGGACCCTTTGGCTCTGGAAACACCATATATTTT.